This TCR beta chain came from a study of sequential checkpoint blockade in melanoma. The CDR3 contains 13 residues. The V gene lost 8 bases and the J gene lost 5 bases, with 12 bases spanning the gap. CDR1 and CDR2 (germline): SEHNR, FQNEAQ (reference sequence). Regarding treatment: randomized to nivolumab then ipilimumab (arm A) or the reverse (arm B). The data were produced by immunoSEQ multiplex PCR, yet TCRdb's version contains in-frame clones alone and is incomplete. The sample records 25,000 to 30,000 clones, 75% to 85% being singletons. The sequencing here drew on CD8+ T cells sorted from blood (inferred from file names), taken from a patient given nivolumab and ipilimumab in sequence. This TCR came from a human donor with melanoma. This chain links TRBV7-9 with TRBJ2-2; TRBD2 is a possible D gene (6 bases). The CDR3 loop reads CASGVGRTGELFF. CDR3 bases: TGTGCCAGCGGGGTGGGGAGGACCGGGGAGCTGTTTTTT.